The present TCR beta chain was sequenced within a study of memory CD8 T cells in hepatitis C reinfection. Looking at the study overall: HCV reinfection meant a positive HCV RNA test after two negative tests at least 60 days apart. Between 3 and 8 weeks after reinfection detection, peak samples were drawn. Study-level results: Five donors were too few for definitive public clonotype conclusions.

On this clone: What it binds is not known.

Germline V gene data show CDR1 as SQVTM and CDR2 as ANQGSEA. V was shortened by 6 bases and J by 0 bases, with 11 bases between the two germline ends. The CDR3 has 13 amino acids. Time point denoted: peak reinfection, 3 to 8 weeks after reinfection detection. TCR sequencing was done directly ex vivo on sorted cells, without expansion in vitro. The Montreal HEPCO cohort supplied donors who inject drugs. Repertoires were generated with immunoSEQ multiplex PCR, while TCRdb's copy carries only in-frame clones and drops some. The table shows tens of thousands of clones, with around 87% occurring only once.

This clonotype originated in a man younger than 30 with hepatitis C virus infection. What was sequenced was naive CD8+ T cells sorted from blood. This rearrangement joins TRBV29-1 to TRBJ1-1; D unclear. In DNA, the CDR3 is TGCAGCGTCCGCAGTATATTGAACACTGAAGCTTTCTTT. It specifies CSVRSILNTEAFF.